This entry concerns a single T cell receptor (beta chain). The data stem from a study of blood T cell repertoires in COVID-19. Study at large: Sources were T cells, B-cell-depleted T cells, or PBMCs; the material itself was cDNA or gDNA.

Data came from immunoSEQ multiplex PCR; TCRdb stores just in-frame clones and leaves some out. The sample holds 65,000 to 95,000 clones, 80% seen once. This CDR3 has 16 residues. V was clipped by 3 bases and J by 4 bases, with 16 bases between them. Germline V gives CDR1 SGHDN, CDR2 FVKESK. The sequencing input was peripheral blood. The TCR originated in a middle-aged woman with active or convalescent COVID-19. This sequence joins TRBV14 and TRBJ1-5; D might be TRBD1 (5 bases). The CDR3 bases are TGTGCCAGCAGCCACAAAGCCGGGACTCGAAATCAGCCCCAGCATTTT. Encoded protein: CASSHKAGTRNQPQHF. Together with reference TRBV14 and TRBJ1-5, the CDR3 gives the full variable domain: EAGVTQFPSHSVIEKGQTVTLRCDPISGHDNLYWYRRVMGKEIKFLLHFVKESKQDESGMPNNRFLAERTGGTYSTLKVQPAELEDSGVYFCASSHKAGTRNQPQHFGDGTRLSIL.